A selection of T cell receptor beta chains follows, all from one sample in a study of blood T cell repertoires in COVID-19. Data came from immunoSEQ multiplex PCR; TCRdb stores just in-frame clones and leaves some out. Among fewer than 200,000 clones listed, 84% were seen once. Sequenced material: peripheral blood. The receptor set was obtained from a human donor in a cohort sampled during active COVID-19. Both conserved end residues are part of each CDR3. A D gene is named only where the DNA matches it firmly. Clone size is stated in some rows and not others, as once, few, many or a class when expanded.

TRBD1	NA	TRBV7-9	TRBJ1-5	CASSQDRGGQPQHF	TGTGCCAGCAGCCAAGACAGGGGAGGTCAGCCCCAGCATTTT
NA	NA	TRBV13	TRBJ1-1	CASSLRAGERNTEAFF	TGTGCCAGCAGCTTACGGGCAGGGGAAAGGAACACTGAAGCTTTCTTT
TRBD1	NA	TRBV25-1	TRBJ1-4	CASSGYRGGDEKLFF	TGTGCCAGCAGTGGCTACAGGGGCGGGGATGAAAAACTGTTTTTT
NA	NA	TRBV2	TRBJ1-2	CASRAGGRGYTF	TGTGCCAGCAGGGCGGGGGGACGGGGCTACACCTTC
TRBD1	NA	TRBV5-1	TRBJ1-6	CASSSGQGAWSPLHF	TGCGCCAGCAGCTCCGGACAGGGGGCATGGTCACCCCTCCACTTT
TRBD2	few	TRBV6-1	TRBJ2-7	CASSEKGGETYEQYF	TGTGCCAGCAGTGAAAAGGGAGGGGAAACCTACGAGCAGTACTTC
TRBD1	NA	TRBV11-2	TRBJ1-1	CASSLGLNRGRQATAEAFF	TGTGCCAGCAGCTTAGGTCTGAACAGGGGGCGCCAGGCTACAGCTGAAGCTTTCTTT
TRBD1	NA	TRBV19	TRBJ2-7	CASSIAQTGPYEQYF	TGTGCCAGTAGTATAGCCCAGACAGGGCCCTACGAGCAGTACTTC
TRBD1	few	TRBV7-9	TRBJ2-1	CASSLVGQDPYNEQFF	TGTGCCAGCAGCTTAGTTGGACAGGACCCCTACAATGAGCAGTTCTTC
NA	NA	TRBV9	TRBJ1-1	CASSVDRGSHRTEAFF	TGTGCCAGCAGCGTAGATAGGGGAAGTCATAGAACTGAAGCTTTCTTT
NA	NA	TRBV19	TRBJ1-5	CASSIIRDQPQHF	TGTGCCAGTAGCATCATCCGGGATCAGCCCCAGCATTTT
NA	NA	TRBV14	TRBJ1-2	CASSPGVYYGYTF	TGTGCCAGCAGCCCCGGTGTTTACTATGGCTACACCTTC
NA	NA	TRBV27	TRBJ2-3	CASSLDGFGDTQYF	TGTGCCAGCAGTTTAGACGGGTTTGGAGATACGCAGTATTTT
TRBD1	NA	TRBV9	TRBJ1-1	CASSLTGGHTEAFF	TGTGCCAGCAGCTTGACAGGGGGGCACACTGAAGCTTTCTTT
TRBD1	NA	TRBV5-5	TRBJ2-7	CASSPGQGGTYEQYF	TGTGCCAGCAGCCCAGGACAGGGGGGTACCTACGAGCAGTACTTC
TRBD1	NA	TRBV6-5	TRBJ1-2	CASSRGTGDGYTF	TGTGCCAGCAGTCGGGGGACAGGGGATGGCTACACCTTC